Each of the 27 T cell receptor beta chains below was sequenced from the same sample in a study of T cell repertoires in cytomegalovirus infection. For these TCRs, the target antigens are not known. TCRdb analysed the reads with MiXCR anew, one entry per CDR3 protein. Here the sample spans 300,000 or so distinct CDR3 sequences, approximately 25% being singletons. This sample comprised cultured PBMCs, obtained from culture after CMV antigen stimulation. The receptors were sampled from a human donor in good health (CMV status not recorded). Some clones in this sample may be carry-over from other donors' samples.

The chain uses TRBV7-9 and TRBJ2-3; TRBD2 is a possible D gene (6 bases). Trimming took 4 bases from V and 3 from J, leaving 14 bases between them. Germline-derived CDR1 and CDR2 are SEHNR and FQNEAQ (reference sequence). The CDR3 loop spans 15 amino acids. CDR3 DNA sequence: TGTGCCAGCAGCTGGGGGGAAAGCCTTACAGATACGCAGTATTTT. It is translated as CASSWGESLTDTQYF.

This clonotype occurred many times. The chain uses TRBV7-2 and TRBJ2-7; the match to TRBD2 covers 11 bases. The CDR3 spans 17 residues. Germline values: CDR1 SGHTA, CDR2 FQGNSA. The junction had 13 bases not matched to a gene; V was cut back by 5 bases and J by 4 bases. CDR3 bases: TGTGCCAGCAGCCCATGGGGAGGGACTAGCGGATCTTACGAGCAGTACTTC. It codes for CASSPWGGTSGSYEQYF.

The chain recombines TRBV7-9 with TRBJ1-1, with D tentatively TRBD1 (5 bases). Between the trimmed V and J ends, which lost 4 bases and 4 bases, there was a span of 16 bases. CDR1 SEHNR and CDR2 FQNEAQ come from the germline V gene (reference sequence). The CDR3 length is 15 residues. The CDR3 sequence is CASSSSEGPGTEAFF. DNA for the CDR3: TGTGCCAGCAGCTCAAGTGAGGGGCCCGGCACTGAAGCTTTCTTT.

The sample holds a few counts of this clonotype. The chain uses TRBV7-9 and TRBJ2-7, with D perhaps TRBD1 (6 bases). Germline CDR1 SEHNR, CDR2 FQNEAQ (reference sequence). Between the trimmed V and J ends, which lost 1 base and 7 bases, there was a span of 23 bases. The CDR3 spans 17 residues. DNA for the CDR3: TGTGCCAGCAGCTTAGGATCACAGGGTAGATCGGGCGAGGAGCAGTACTTC. Its protein is CASSLGSQGRSGEEQYF.

The sample holds a few counts of this clonotype. The chain uses TRBV14 and TRBJ2-3; TRBD2 matches 12 bases. Unmatched junction bases numbered 11, after V lost 4 bases and J lost 6 bases. CDR3 length: 17 residues. Germline V gives CDR1 SGHDN, CDR2 FVKESK. The CDR3 reads CASSPRPSGRESDTQYF. Written as DNA, the CDR3 is TGTGCCAGCAGCCCCCGCCCTAGCGGGAGGGAATCGGATACGCAGTATTTT.

This clonotype was seen more than once but under ten times. CDR3 region: CASSERGYNEQFF. CDR3 coding DNA: TGTGCCAGCAGTGAGAGAGGCTACAATGAGCAGTTCTTC. V usage is TRBV2 and J usage is TRBJ2-1; D is uncertain. Germline loops: CDR1 SNHLY, CDR2 FYNNEI. This CDR3 has 13 amino acids. The V end lost 3 bases, the J end lost 3 bases, and 6 bases lay between the germline ends.

J is TRBJ1-1 and V is TRBV29-1, with D possibly TRBD1 on 6 matching bases. The V gene lost 7 bases and the J gene lost 0 bases, with 12 bases spanning the gap. Germline V gene data show CDR1 as SQVTM and CDR2 as ANQGSEA. The CDR3 totals 13 residues. CDR3 coding DNA: TGCAGCGCCGAAGGGGGGATGAACACTGAAGCTTTCTTT. This sequence encodes CSAEGGMNTEAFF.

This clonotype has at least ten counts. The chain uses TRBV7-9 and TRBJ1-5, with D tentatively TRBD1 (5 bases). The CDR3 is 16 residues long. The V gene's germline CDR1 is SEHNR and CDR2 FQNEAQ (reference sequence). With 5 bases removed from V and 9 bases from J, the gap between germline ends came to 23 bases. As DNA, the CDR3 is TGTGCCAGCAGCAACAACCGGGCACCGCCGGGGGTGCCCCAGCATTTT. Translation gives CASSNNRAPPGVPQHF. Variable domain in full (rest from reference TRBV7-9 and TRBJ1-5): DTGVSQNPRHKITKRGQNVTFRCDPISEHNRLYWYRQTLGQGPEFLTYFQNEAQLEKSRLLSDRFSAERPKGSFSTLEIQRTEQGDSAMYLCASSNNRAPPGVPQHFGDGTRLSIL.

The chain employs TRBV29-1 and TRBJ2-1, with 16 bases aligning to TRBD2. Germline loops: CDR1 SQVTM, CDR2 ANQGSEA. This CDR3 is 16 amino acids long. The V gene end was trimmed by 3 bases and the J gene end by 5 bases; junction bases not matched to a gene: 4. The CDR3 spells CSVDGTSGRGNNEQFF. The CDR3 DNA is TGCAGCGTTGATGGGACTAGCGGGAGGGGGAACAATGAGCAGTTCTTC.

The chain combines TRBV12-3 or TRBV12-4 with TRBJ2-1, with D perhaps TRBD1 or TRBD2 (6 bases each). There are 14 residues in the CDR3. Trimming took 1 base from V and 8 from J, leaving 12 bases between them. As DNA, the CDR3 is TGTGCCAGCAGTTTAGTTCCGGGGGCGGATGAGCAGTTCTTC. This gives the protein CASSLVPGADEQFF.

The table lists this clonotype with a few counts. This rearrangement joins TRBV12-3 or TRBV12-4 to TRBJ2-3, with D unresolved. V lost 2 bases and J 2 bases, leaving 5 bases between the germline ends. The CDR3 has 13 residues. The CDR3 DNA follows: TGTGCCAGCAGTTTATTCCCCACAGATACGCAGTATTTT. Its translation is CASSLFPTDTQYF.

The chain is built from TRBV6-1 and TRBJ2-3; D ambiguous. The CDR3 runs 15 residues. Germline CDR1 MNHNS, CDR2 SASEGT. V dropped 8 bases and J dropped 7 bases, with 22 bases sitting between them. The CDR3 DNA reads TGTGCCAGCGCGTTAGACACCACCACACCCCATACGCAGTATTTT. It encodes CASALDTTTPHTQYF.

This clonotype was seen many times. The chain couples TRBV28 to TRBJ2-7, with TRBD1 matching 8 bases. Trimming removed 5 bases from V and 2 bases from J; junction bases left unmatched: 8. The CDR3 is 15 residues long. Per the germline V gene, CDR1 is MDHEN and CDR2 is SYDVKM. CDR3 protein: CASSPYRGNTYEQYF. CDR3 DNA sequence: TGTGCCAGCAGTCCATACAGGGGGAACACCTACGAGCAGTACTTC.

The table lists this clonotype with many counts. The rearrangement links TRBV7-2 to TRBJ2-7, with D hard to call. CDR3 length: 10 residues. In germline, CDR1 is SGHTA, CDR2 FQGNSA. In DNA form, the CDR3 reads TGTTTTGTCTGCAACTACGAGCAGTACTTC. Translation: CFVCNYEQYF. The full variable domain, in which reference TRBV7-2 and TRBJ2-7 provide the parts outside the CDR3, is GAGVSQSPSNKVTEKGKDVELRCDPISGHTALYWYRQSLGQGLEFLIYFQGNSAPDKSGLPSDRFSAERTGGSVSTLTIQRTQQEDSAVYLCFVCNYEQYFGPGTRLTVT.

To note about this clonotype: The CDR3 carries no conserved terminal phenylalanine or tryptophan, so it likely arises from a read error. The V and J genes are TRBV7-2 and TRBJ2-7, with 13 nucleotides matching TRBD2. The CDR3 contains 19 residues. V was clipped by 5 bases and J by 1 base; unmatched bases: 14. Germline lookup yields CDR1 SGHTA and CDR2 FQGNSA. The chain's CDR3 is CASSPTGTGGLAGSYEQYL. The CDR3 coding sequence is TGTGCCAGCAGCCCAACCGGGACAGGGGGACTAGCGGGGTCCTACGAGCAGTACTTA.

J is TRBJ1-1 and V is TRBV9; D uncertain. The CDR3 is made up of 15 amino acids. The V end was cut by 0 bases, the J end by 3 bases, with 12 bases between. Per germline, CDR1 SGDLS and CDR2 YYNGEE. The CDR3 region is CASSVGQIRHTEAFF. For the CDR3, the DNA is TGTGCCAGCAGCGTAGGCCAGATTAGGCACACTGAAGCTTTCTTT.

This clonotype was observed a handful of times. The chain combines TRBV2 with TRBJ2-2; D may match TRBD1 or TRBD2 (5 bases each). Trimming removed 9 bases at V and 6 bases at J, with 14 bases between. The V gene's germline CDR1 is SNHLY and CDR2 FYNNEI. The CDR3 is 13 amino acids. As DNA, the CDR3 is TGTGCCAGTTACTTTCAGGGAGCCGGGGAGCTGTTTTTT. Protein sequence: CASYFQGAGELFF.

J is TRBJ1-5 and V is TRBV28; D may be TRBD1 (5 bases). Trimming cost V 9 bases and J 0 bases, with 21 bases left between them. This CDR3 has 17 amino acids. Germline V CDR1 and CDR2: MDHEN, SYDVKM. The CDR3 DNA is TGTGCCAGTACCTATAACGGGGCGGAATATAGCAATCAGCCCCAGCATTTT. This encodes CASTYNGAEYSNQPQHF.

A few counts support this clonotype. The chain links TRBV4-3 to TRBJ2-2; 8 bases fit TRBD1. Germline trimming cut 3 bases from V and 3 bases from J; bases unmatched to any gene: 3. Germline lookup yields CDR1 LGHNA and CDR2 YSLEER. This CDR3 contains 15 residues. The CDR3 loop is CASSQDRVYTGELFF. The CDR3 DNA sequence: TGCGCCAGCAGCCAGGACAGGGTGTACACCGGGGAGCTGTTTTTT.

This chain uses TRBV13 with TRBJ2-3, with a possible D match to TRBD2 (6 bases). The CDR3 has 14 amino acids. V gave up 2 bases and J gave up 6 bases, with 12 bases separating them. The V gene's germline CDR1 is PRHDT and CDR2 FYEKMQ (reference sequence). CDR3 region: CASSLTSRADTQYF. CDR3 sequence (DNA): TGTGCCAGCAGCTTAACTAGCCGAGCCGATACGCAGTATTTT.

The chain links TRBV19 to TRBJ1-3; 7 nucleotides agree with TRBD1. The trim removed 3 bases at V and 1 base at J, leaving 3 bases unmatched. The CDR3 has 15 amino acids. CDR1 and CDR2 from the germline V gene are LNHDA and SQIVND (reference sequence). Here the CDR3 DNA reads TGTGCCAGTAGTATTGCAGGGGGGTCTGGAAACACCATATATTTT. It specifies CASSIAGGSGNTIYF. Full variable domain (outside the CDR3, taken from reference TRBV19 and TRBJ1-3): DGGITQSPKYLFRKEGQNVTLSCEQNLNHDAMYWYRQDPGQGLRLIYYSQIVNDFQKGDIAEGYSVSREKKESFPLTVTSAQKNPTAFYLCASSIAGGSGNTIYFGEGSWLTVV.

This clonotype has at least ten counts. The rearrangement links TRBV7-2 to TRBJ1-6; D not certain. Per the germline V gene, CDR1 is SGHTA and CDR2 is FQGNSA. Trimming stripped 1 base from V and 6 bases from J, with 13 bases between. The CDR3 has 16 amino acids. The CDR3 here is CASSLVGPSPNSPLHF. CDR3 in DNA: TGTGCCAGCAGCTTAGTAGGACCCAGCCCTAATTCACCCCTCCACTTT.

The V gene is TRBV10-1, the J gene TRBJ2-1, with D possibly called TRBD1 or TRBD2 (6 bases each). The length of the CDR3 is 15 residues. Germline V gene sequence: CDR1 WNHNN, CDR2 SYGVQD (reference sequence). Trimming stripped 8 bases from V and 4 bases from J, with 18 bases between. CDR3 loop: CASGGSGAAYNEQFF. CDR3 coding DNA: TGCGCCAGCGGGGGCTCGGGGGCGGCATACAATGAGCAGTTCTTC.

This clonotype was found a few times. The chain employs TRBV20-1 and TRBJ1-5; 10 positions agree with TRBD1. The CDR3 loop spans 16 amino acids. CDR1 is DFQATT, CDR2 SNEGSKA, per germline (reference sequence). V trimming: 2 bases; J trimming: 4 bases; junction bases outside the gene matches: 8. The CDR3 is CSARPRDRGSNQPQHF. CDR3 sequence (DNA): TGCAGTGCTAGACCCCGGGACAGGGGAAGTAATCAGCCCCAGCATTTT.

V is TRBV24-1 and J is TRBJ2-1; 9 bases align to TRBD2. This CDR3 region has 15 residues. The junction had 11 bases not matched to a gene; V was cut back by 7 bases and J by 8 bases. Looked up from germline, CDR1 is KGHDR and CDR2 is SFDVKD. The CDR3 protein is CATSKGLAGPYEQFF. Written as DNA, the CDR3 is TGTGCCACCAGCAAAGGGCTAGCGGGACCCTATGAGCAGTTCTTC.

This clonotype was recorded many times. This chain joins TRBV7-2 and TRBJ1-2; D is uncertain. Trimming cost V 3 bases and J 7 bases, with 15 bases left between them. The CDR3 is 14 residues long. The germline CDR1 and CDR2 sequences are SGHTA and FQGNSA. The CDR3 nucleotides read TGTGCCAGCAGCTTTAACCCGATCAGCGGTGGCTACACCTTC. Residues: CASSFNPISGGYTF.

This clonotype was counted between two and nine times. This sequence joins TRBV7-2 and TRBJ1-1, with 8 bases that match TRBD1. V lost 1 base, J lost 5 bases, and 6 bases stayed unmatched. Germline V gene data show CDR1 as SGHTA and CDR2 as FQGNSA. CDR3 length: 15 amino acids. The CDR3 loop is CASSLESRGRTEAFF. As DNA, the CDR3 is TGTGCCAGCAGCTTAGAGAGCAGGGGGCGGACTGAAGCTTTCTTT.